Listed below are T cell receptor beta chains from one sample, sequenced in a study of cytomegalovirus exposure and HLA in healthy donors. Here immunoSEQ multiplex PCR was the method, and the copy in TCRdb shows in-frame clones only, minus some. The data show about 150,000 clones, approximately 84% seen once. The sequenced material came from PBMCs. The receptors stem from a girl aged 10 to 17 in good health and CMV-seropositive. Each CDR3 is given with its conserved first and last residue. A D gene is named only where the DNA matches it firmly. Rows give clone size only sometimes, using once, few, many, or a class for an expanded clone.

J | V | D | size | CDR3 | DNA
TRBJ1-2 | TRBV27 | . | . | CASRGGRGYTF | TGTGCCAGCCGGGGGGGTCGTGGCTACACCTTC
TRBJ2-1 | TRBV6-5 | TRBD1 | . | CASRSTGGVNEQFF | TGTGCCAGCAGGTCGACAGGGGGGGTCAATGAGCAGTTCTTC
TRBJ2-7 | TRBV10-3 | . | . | CAISDGRDSFIEQYF | TGTGCCATCAGTGACGGACGGGACTCGTTTATCGAGCAGTACTTC
TRBJ2-6 | TRBV5-5 | . | . | CASSLGQSSSGANVLTF | TGTGCCAGCAGCTTGGGACAGAGTAGCTCTGGGGCCAACGTCCTGACTTTC
TRBJ2-5 | TRBV5-6 | TRBD2 | . | CASSSASGGKETQYF | TGTGCCAGCAGCTCCGCTAGCGGGGGGAAAGAGACCCAGTACTTC
TRBJ2-2 | TRBV7-2 | TRBD1 | . | CASSLKRTGVTGELFF | TGTGCCAGCAGCTTAAAACGAACAGGGGTGACCGGGGAGCTGTTTTTT
TRBJ1-3 | TRBV6-1 | . | once | CASRQEDGNTIYF | TGTGCCAGCAGACAGGAAGATGGAAACACCATATATTTT
TRBJ2-6 | TRBV7-6 | . | . | CASRRWEDSGANVLTF | TGTGCCAGCAGACGATGGGAGGATTCTGGGGCCAACGTCCTGACTTTC
TRBJ2-2 | TRBV5-1 | TRBD2 | . | CASSLGLAANTGELFF | TGCGCCAGCAGCTTGGGACTAGCGGCGAACACCGGGGAGCTGTTTTTT
TRBJ1-4 | TRBV21-1 | . | once | CASSKTMESEATNEKLFF | TGTGCCAGCAGCAAGACGATGGAGTCGGAGGCGACTAATGAAAAACTGTTTTTT
TRBJ2-3 | TRBV11-2 | . | once | CASRGPGSTDTQYF | TGTGCCAGCCGCGGGCCGGGGAGCACAGATACGCAGTATTTT
TRBJ2-7 | TRBV4-2 | TRBD2 | once | CASSPRRGTQREQYF | TGTGCCAGCAGCCCGCGGCGGGGGACCCAGCGCGAGCAGTACTTC
TRBJ1-3 | TRBV19 | . | . | CASSAGQSGNTIYF | TGTGCCAGTAGTGCAGGACAGTCTGGAAACACCATATATTTT
TRBJ1-2 | TRBV7-9 | TRBD1 | . | CASSLLQGADGYTF | TGTGCCAGCAGCTTATTACAGGGGGCGGATGGCTACACCTTC
TRBJ2-1 | TRBV5-1 | . | . | CASSWGDGNNEQFF | TGCGCCAGCAGCTGGGGGGACGGGAACAATGAGCAGTTCTTC
TRBJ2-2 | TRBV7-9 | . | once | CASSLPRLRENTGELFF | TGTGCCAGCAGCTTACCCCGTCTCCGGGAGAACACCGGGGAGCTGTTTTTT
TRBJ1-5 | TRBV15 | TRBD1 | once | CAIRQGRSQPQHF | TGTGCCATAAGACAGGGAAGGAGCCAGCCCCAGCATTTT
TRBJ2-6 | TRBV27 | TRBD1 | . | CASSYNPGTGFSGANVLTF | TGTGCCAGCAGTTACAATCCCGGGACAGGATTCTCTGGGGCCAACGTCCTGACTTTC
TRBJ2-1 | TRBV7-2 | . | few | CASSLEVAEQFF | TGTGCCAGCAGCTTAGAGGTAGCTGAGCAGTTCTTC
TRBJ1-1 | TRBV7-3 | . | . | CASSSFPGIPTEAFF | TGTGCCAGCAGCTCCTTCCCGGGGATCCCCACTGAAGCTTTCTTT
TRBJ2-1 | TRBV7-9 | TRBD2 | . | CASSLLAGGLYNEQFF | TGTGCCAGCAGCTTACTAGCGGGGGGGCTATACAATGAGCAGTTCTTC
TRBJ2-7 | TRBV1 | . | . | CTSSQRQRGVPSYEQYF | TGCACCAGCAGCCAGAGGCAGCGGGGGGTCCCCTCCTACGAGCAGTACTTC
TRBJ2-1 | TRBV12-5 | TRBD1 | . | CASGAGTGIYNEQFF | TGTGCTAGTGGTGCCGGGACAGGGATCTACAATGAGCAGTTCTTC
TRBJ2-7 | TRBV9 | TRBD1 | . | CASSPGQGGYEQYF | TGTGCCAGCAGCCCCGGACAGGGGGGATACGAGCAGTACTTC
TRBJ2-7 | TRBV30 | . | . | CAWRPLPKSSYEQYF | TGTGCCTGGAGACCACTACCTAAAAGCTCCTACGAGCAGTACTTC
TRBJ1-2 | TRBV2 | TRBD1 | . | CASSGGTGTSGGYTF | TGTGCCAGCAGTGGCGGGACAGGAACTTCGGGTGGCTACACCTTC
TRBJ1-2 | TRBV9 | TRBD1 | once | CASSPPRQGALGDYGYTF | TGTGCCAGCAGCCCTCCCCGACAGGGCGCTTTAGGGGACTATGGCTACACCTTC
TRBJ2-7 | TRBV10-3 | . | once | CAISARRGRRSELYEQYF | TGTGCCATCAGTGCCAGGAGGGGGCGGCGTTCTGAGTTGTACGAGCAGTACTTC
TRBJ1-2 | TRBV29-1 | . | . | CSVEARGRCTF | TGCAGCGTTGAAGCGAGAGGGAGGTGTACCTTC
TRBJ1-2 | TRBV7-2 | TRBD1 | . | CASSGTGGGYGYTF | TGTGCCAGCAGCGGTACAGGGGGCGGCTATGGCTACACCTTC
TRBJ1-6 | TRBV2 | . | . | CASSEGNRGNSPLHF | TGTGCCAGCAGTGAAGGGAACCGGGGAAATTCACCCCTCCACTTT
TRBJ2-7 | TRBV5-4 | . | . | CASSKPSSREQYF | TGTGCCAGCAGCAAACCTAGCTCTAGGGAGCAGTACTTC
TRBJ1-1 | TRBV19 | . | . | CASSIRSGKNTEAFF | TGTGCCAGTAGTATAAGGTCCGGGAAGAACACTGAAGCTTTCTTT
TRBJ2-7 | TRBV15 | . | . | CATSSQGSSYEQYF | TGTGCCACCAGCAGCCAGGGCAGCTCCTACGAGCAGTACTTC
TRBJ2-7 | TRBV6-5 | . | . | CASLYEQYF | TGTGCCAGCCTCTACGAGCAGTACTTC
TRBJ1-2 | TRBV19 | TRBD1 | . | CASSLIGDRGQGYTF | TGTGCCAGTAGTCTCATAGGGGACAGGGGGCAGGGCTACACCTTC
TRBJ1-1 | TRBV6-6 | . | . | CASSSPRWEGEAEAFF | TGTGCCAGCAGTTCCCCACGGTGGGAAGGGGAAGCTGAAGCTTTCTTT
TRBJ2-7 | TRBV27 | . | . | CASSLDPVYYEQYF | TGTGCCAGCAGTTTAGATCCGGTTTACTACGAGCAGTACTTC
TRBJ1-2 | TRBV5-6 | TRBD1 | . | CASSWAPGQGADGYTF | TGTGCCAGCAGCTGGGCCCCGGGACAGGGGGCGGATGGCTACACCTTC
TRBJ1-2 | TRBV5-1 | . | . | CATSIGGAAYGYTF | TGCGCCACCTCGATCGGGGGGGCGGCCTATGGCTACACCTTC
TRBJ1-2 | TRBV6-5 | . | once | CASSPTFPIYGYTF | TGTGCCAGCAGTCCAACTTTCCCGATATATGGCTACACCTTC
TRBJ2-1 | TRBV10-3 | . | . | CAISESAAVSNNEQFF | TGTGCCATCAGTGAGTCAGCGGCAGTCTCTAACAATGAGCAGTTCTTC